Below are 30 T cell receptor beta chains sequenced from a single sample in a study of CD4+ T cells in melanoma. Data came from immunoSEQ multiplex PCR; TCRdb stores just in-frame clones and leaves some out. The sample shows tens of thousands of clones, over 60% of them seen only once. The sequenced material came from tumor tissue. The receptors originated from a human donor with melanoma.

The chain uses TRBV11-1 and TRBJ2-1, with a tentative D call TRBD1 (6 bases). The CDR3 spans 17 residues. CDR1 is SGHAT and CDR2 is FQDESV in the germline V gene (reference sequence). Deletions cut 2 bases from V and 0 bases from J, with 14 bases between. CDR3 sequence: CASSLLTGTPSYNEQFF. CDR3 nucleotide sequence: TGTGCCAGCAGCTTACTGACCGGGACACCCTCCTACAATGAGCAGTTCTTC.

The chain has TRBV28 and TRBJ2-7, with D perhaps matching TRBD1 (6 bases). Germline values: CDR1 MDHEN, CDR2 SYDVKM. The V end lost 8 bases, the J end lost 2 bases, and 13 bases lay between the germline ends. The CDR3 sequence is 13 residues long. CDR3 loop: CASAPTGTYEQYF. The CDR3 bases are TGTGCCAGCGCTCCGACAGGTACCTACGAGCAGTACTTC.

This clone was seen just once. The chain joins TRBV28 to TRBJ2-3; D may be TRBD1 or TRBD2 (5 bases each). Trimming left V 2 bases short and J 2 bases short, with 11 bases between. Germline V lookup: CDR1 MDHEN, CDR2 SYDVKM. This CDR3 has 15 amino acids. The CDR3 DNA follows: TGTGCCAGCAGTTTAACTTTAGGGACCACAGATACGCAGTATTTT. This gives the protein CASSLTLGTTDTQYF. Full variable domain (outside the CDR3, taken from reference TRBV28 and TRBJ2-3): DVKVTQSSRYLVKRTGEKVFLECVQDMDHENMFWYRQDPGLGLRLIYFSYDVKMKEKGDIPEGYSVSREKKERFSLILESASTNQTSMYLCASSLTLGTTDTQYFGPGTRLTVL.

The chain has TRBV7-8 and TRBJ1-1; maybe TRBD1 (5 bases). The CDR3 is 12 amino acids. The germline V gene encodes CDR1 SGHVS and CDR2 FQNEAQ. With 5 bases removed from V and 8 bases from J, the gap between germline ends came to 12 bases. DNA for the CDR3: TGTGCCAGCAGCCGGGGCCCCTCAGAAGCTTTCTTT. Protein sequence: CASSRGPSEAFF.

This chain's CDR3 is CASSAGQGSVYEQYF. As DNA, the CDR3 is TGTGCCAGTAGTGCCGGACAGGGAAGCGTCTACGAGCAGTACTTC. The chain joins TRBV19 to TRBJ2-7, with TRBD1 matching over 8 bases. Germline values: CDR1 LNHDA, CDR2 SQIVND (reference sequence). This CDR3 is built from 15 residues. The V gene end was trimmed by 5 bases and the J gene end by 3 bases; junction bases not matched to a gene: 9.

The rearrangement links TRBV11-2 to TRBJ2-2; D may match TRBD1 or TRBD2 (5 bases each). CDR1 and CDR2 from the germline V gene are SGHAT and FQNNGV. V lost 2 bases to trimming and J lost 4 bases, with 14 bases between them. The CDR3 sequence is 16 residues long. CDR3: CASSLHGAGGTGELFF. The CDR3 region has the DNA TGTGCCAGCAGCTTACACGGGGCAGGCGGCACCGGGGAGCTGTTTTTT.

The chain is built from TRBV6-1 and TRBJ2-7; tentative D call: TRBD2 (5 bases). V lost 2 bases and J lost 6, with 14 bases in between. Germline V CDR1 and CDR2: MNHNS, SASEGT. CDR3 length: 14 amino acids. In DNA form, the CDR3 reads TGTGCCAGCAGTGAATTAGGCGGGTCGGTCGAGCAGTACTTC. It encodes CASSELGGSVEQYF.

V and J are TRBV19 and TRBJ2-7; 12 positions match TRBD1. The CDR3 length is 13 residues. V was clipped by 9 bases and J by 7 bases; unmatched bases: 7. Germline-derived CDR1 and CDR2 are LNHDA and SQIVND (reference sequence). CDR3 DNA: TGTGCCAGCCTGGGACAGGGGGCGCGAGAGCAGTACTTC. It translates to CASLGQGAREQYF.

This clone was observed a single time. The chain recombines TRBV6-5 with TRBJ1-6, with 9 positions matching TRBD1. From germline, CDR1 is MNHEY and CDR2 SVGAGI. V dropped 4 bases and J dropped 14; count of bases not matched to a gene: 12. This CDR3 has 15 residues. The chain's CDR3 is CASSSPGTGPPTLHF. Here the CDR3 DNA reads TGTGCCAGCAGTTCCCCCGGGACAGGGCCCCCGACCCTCCACTTT.

This chain uses TRBV15 with TRBJ1-5; D unclear. Deletions cut 2 bases from V and 9 bases from J, with 11 bases between. This CDR3 comprises 13 residues. CDR1 and CDR2 (germline): LNHNV, YYDKDF (reference sequence). Here the CDR3 DNA reads TGTGCCACCAGCAGAACAGCGGCGGGGCCCCAGCATTTT. It translates to CATSRTAAGPQHF.

In its sample, this clone was seen once. The genes are TRBV20-1 and TRBJ2-7; D remains ambiguous. The length of the CDR3 is 11 residues. The V and J ends lost 5 bases and 2 bases respectively, with 7 bases between them. Germline V gene sequence: CDR1 DFQATT, CDR2 SNEGSKA (reference sequence). CDR3 region: CSAPAAYEQYF. DNA of the CDR3: TGCAGTGCTCCCGCGGCCTACGAGCAGTACTTC.

The chain uses TRBV28 and TRBJ1-6; possible D gene TRBD1, 6 bases. CDR3 size: 14 residues. Trimming removed 8 bases from V and 7 bases from J, with 15 bases in between. Per the germline V gene, CDR1 is MDHEN and CDR2 is SYDVKM. CDR3 amino acids: CASQSGTPNSPLHF. The DNA for the CDR3 is TGTGCCAGCCAATCCGGGACACCGAATTCACCCCTCCACTTT. Full variable domain (missing parts from reference TRBV28 and TRBJ1-6): DVKVTQSSRYLVKRTGEKVFLECVQDMDHENMFWYRQDPGLGLRLIYFSYDVKMKEKGDIPEGYSVSREKKERFSLILESASTNQTSMYLCASQSGTPNSPLHFGNGTRLTVT.

The chain recombines TRBV5-1 with TRBJ2-2; a possible D gene is TRBD1 (6 bases). Per germline, CDR1 SGHRS and CDR2 YFSETQ. Trimming took off 7 bases at V and 3 bases at J, with 22 bases between the two ends. The CDR3 runs to 17 residues. The CDR3 is CASGIAWGRRDTGELFF. CDR3 coding DNA: TGCGCCAGCGGTATTGCATGGGGGCGCAGGGACACCGGGGAGCTGTTTTTT. The full variable domain, rest sourced from reference TRBV5-1 and TRBJ2-2, is KAGVTQTPRYLIKTRGQQVTLSCSPISGHRSVSWYQQTPGQGLQFLFEYFSETQRNKGNFPGRFSGRQFSNSRSEMNVSTLELGDSALYLCASGIAWGRRDTGELFFGEGSRLTVL.

This clone is judged medium-sized. The CDR3 reads CASSPGQGSGYSNQPQHF. The DNA of the CDR3 is TGTGCCAGCAGCCCCGGACAGGGGTCGGGGTACAGCAATCAGCCCCAGCATTTT. J is TRBJ1-5 and V is TRBV9; 9 bases map to TRBD1. Looked up from germline, CDR1 is SGDLS and CDR2 is YYNGEE. The V and J ends lost 4 bases and 1 base, in that order; junction bases with no gene match: 12. This CDR3 has 18 residues.

This chain joins TRBV5-6 and TRBJ2-1, with TRBD2 matching over 7 bases. Germline CDR1 and CDR2: SGHDT and YYEEEE. The CDR3 totals 15 residues. After removal of 1 base from V and 8 bases from J, the junction contained 9 bases not matched to a gene. The chain's CDR3 is CASSLMRGIRDEQFF. As DNA, the CDR3 is TGTGCCAGCAGCTTGATGCGGGGGATCAGAGATGAGCAGTTCTTC.

The V and J genes are TRBV30 and TRBJ2-7; D gene ambiguous. CDR1 is GTSNPN, CDR2 SVGIG, per germline (reference sequence). V was trimmed by 0 bases and J by 3 bases, leaving 6 bases between them. The CDR3 has 12 amino acids. The CDR3, as DNA: TGTGCCTGGAGTGTAGGTGACTACGAGCAGTACTTC. It is translated as CAWSVGDYEQYF.

The chain couples TRBV27 to TRBJ1-1, with D possibly being TRBD1 (5 bases). V lost 0 bases and J lost 4, with 9 bases in between. Per the germline V gene, CDR1 is MNHEY and CDR2 is SMNVEV (reference sequence). This CDR3 region has 14 residues. The CDR3 bases are TGTGCCAGCAGTTTATCGTCCGGGGCCACTGAAGCTTTCTTT. It codes for CASSLSSGATEAFF.

This chain links TRBV7-8 with TRBJ2-5; D call uncertain. V lost 8 bases and J 4 bases, leaving 17 bases between the germline ends. The CDR3 covers 14 residues. Germline CDR1 reads SGHVS; CDR2 reads FQNEAQ. CDR3 sequence reads: CASAGPLVGETQYF. In DNA, the CDR3 is TGTGCCAGCGCCGGACCGCTGGTGGGAGAGACCCAGTACTTC.

As for this clone: At the DNA level, this CDR3 is encoded by other sequences in the same sample as well. The chain uses TRBV2 and TRBJ1-1; D not resolved. Trimming took off 1 base at V and 0 bases at J, with 3 bases between the two ends. CDR1 is SNHLY and CDR2 is FYNNEI in the germline V gene. CDR3 length: 13 residues. CDR3 in amino acids: CASSEEVNTEAFF. CDR3 in DNA: TGTGCCAGCAGTGAAGAAGTGAACACTGAAGCTTTCTTT.

In its sample, this clone was seen once. The V gene is TRBV6-5, the J gene TRBJ1-1; 7 bases are shared with TRBD1. V lost 5 bases and J lost 8; bases outside the gene matches: 5. CDR3 length: 12 amino acids. Germline assignment: CDR1 MNHEY and CDR2 SVGAGI. The CDR3 region is CASSHGTVEAFF. CDR3 coding DNA: TGTGCCAGCAGTCACGGGACAGTCGAAGCTTTCTTT.

This clone occurred a few times. This chain links TRBV6-5 with TRBJ1-1; 7 nucleotides align to TRBD1. This CDR3 has 14 amino acids. With V trimmed by 2 bases and J by 6 bases, 6 bases remained unmatched. Germline V gene sequence: CDR1 MNHEY, CDR2 SVGAGI. The CDR3 bases are TGTGCCAGCAGTTACGCGGACAGGCGGGCTGAAGCTTTCTTT. Translated, it gives CASSYADRRAEAFF.

The chain couples TRBV28 to TRBJ2-5, with D perhaps being TRBD1 or TRBD2 (5 bases each). The CDR3 runs 15 residues. V lost 5 bases and J 4 bases, leaving 17 bases between the germline ends. CDR1 is MDHEN, CDR2 SYDVKM, per germline. CDR3 residues: CASSPSSWGSETQYF. In DNA, the CDR3 is TGTGCCAGCAGTCCCTCCAGCTGGGGGTCAGAGACCCAGTACTTC.

This clone was seen just once. This sequence joins TRBV5-8 and TRBJ2-1, with D possibly matching TRBD2 (5 bases). In germline, CDR1 is SGHTS, CDR2 YDEGEE. V gave up 9 bases and J gave up 9 bases, with 7 bases separating them. CDR3 length equals 9 residues. Written as DNA, the CDR3 is TGTGCCACCCGGGGTGAGCAGTTCTTC. It specifies CATRGEQFF.

The chain joins TRBV14 to TRBJ1-1, with D uncertain. The V end lost 0 bases, the J end lost 7 bases, and 9 bases lay between the germline ends. This CDR3 is 13 amino acids long. Per germline, CDR1 SGHDN and CDR2 FVKESK. The CDR3 sequence: CASSQEAAFEAFF. CDR3 sequence (DNA): TGTGCCAGCAGCCAAGAAGCCGCGTTTGAAGCTTTCTTT.

The chain uses TRBV6-1 and TRBJ1-6; 7 nucleotides align to TRBD1. Per germline, CDR1 MNHNS and CDR2 SASEGT. This CDR3 has 17 residues. Trimming cost V 4 bases and J 14 bases; bases outside gene matches: 20. As DNA, the CDR3 is TGTGCCAGCAGTGGAACGAGACCGACAGGGCTTGAATCAGCCCTCCACTTT. Protein: CASSGTRPTGLESALHF.

The chain couples TRBV5-6 to TRBJ2-5; 7 nucleotides match TRBD2. Trimming took 4 bases from V and 4 from J; bases not matched to a gene: 10. The CDR3 totals 15 residues. Germline V gene data show CDR1 as SGHDT and CDR2 as YYEEEE. This CDR3 is CASSDGTKSGETQYF. Here the CDR3 DNA reads TGTGCCAGCAGCGACGGGACTAAGTCTGGAGAGACCCAGTACTTC.

This clone was seen a single time. The chain has TRBV5-1 and TRBJ1-4, with TRBD1 identical over 7 bases. V dropped 0 bases and J dropped 8; count of bases not matched to a gene: 4. The CDR3 contains 14 residues. In germline, CDR1 is SGHRS, CDR2 YFSETQ. The CDR3 DNA follows: TGCGCCAGCAGCTTGGAGACAGGGTTGGAAAAACTGTTTTTT. Its protein product is CASSLETGLEKLFF.

This clone was seen repeatedly, ten times or more. The chain has TRBV28 and TRBJ1-1; 8 positions agree with TRBD1. This CDR3 is 15 amino acids long. Germline V gives CDR1 MDHEN, CDR2 SYDVKM. J was trimmed by 0 bases and V by 5 bases; bases with no gene match: 5. CDR3 coding DNA: TGTGCCAGCAGTGGACAGGGTGTTTTGAACACTGAAGCTTTCTTT. Residues: CASSGQGVLNTEAFF.

This clone appeared a few times. V and J are TRBV11-3 and TRBJ2-5, with a weak D call TRBD2 (6 bases). The V gene lost 1 base and the J gene lost 0 bases, with 12 bases spanning the gap. Germline loops: CDR1 SGHNT, CDR2 YENEEA. The CDR3 spans 16 residues. As DNA, the CDR3 is TGTGCCAGCAGCTTAGTCAGGAGGGCGTACCAAGAGACCCAGTACTTC. It translates to CASSLVRRAYQETQYF.

CDR3 in amino acids: CASSRQGEQETQYF. DNA of the CDR3: TGTGCCAGCAGCAGACAGGGGGAACAAGAGACCCAGTACTTC. This chain joins TRBV5-4 and TRBJ2-5; TRBD1 matches 9 bases. Unmatched junction bases numbered 3, after V lost 4 bases and J lost 2 bases. Looked up from germline, CDR1 is SGHNT and CDR2 is YYREEE (reference sequence). The length of the CDR3 is 14 residues.